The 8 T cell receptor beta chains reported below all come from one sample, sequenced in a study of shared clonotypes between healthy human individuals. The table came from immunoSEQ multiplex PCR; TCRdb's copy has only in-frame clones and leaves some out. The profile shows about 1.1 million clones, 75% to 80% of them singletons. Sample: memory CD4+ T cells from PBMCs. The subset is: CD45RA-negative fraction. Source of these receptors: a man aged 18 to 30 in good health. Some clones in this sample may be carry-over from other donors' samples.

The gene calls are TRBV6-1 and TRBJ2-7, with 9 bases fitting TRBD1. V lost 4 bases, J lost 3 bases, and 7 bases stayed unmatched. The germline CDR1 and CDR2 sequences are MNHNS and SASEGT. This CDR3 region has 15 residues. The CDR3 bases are TGTGCCAGCAGTGCGGCCGGGACAGGGAGCTACGAGCAGTACTTC. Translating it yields CASSAAGTGSYEQYF.

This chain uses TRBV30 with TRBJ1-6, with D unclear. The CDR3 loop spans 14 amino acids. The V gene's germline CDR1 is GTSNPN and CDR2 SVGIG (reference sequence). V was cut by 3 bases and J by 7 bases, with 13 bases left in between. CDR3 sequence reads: CAWSDGLGNSPLHF. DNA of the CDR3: TGTGCCTGGAGCGACGGCCTGGGCAATTCACCCCTCCACTTT.

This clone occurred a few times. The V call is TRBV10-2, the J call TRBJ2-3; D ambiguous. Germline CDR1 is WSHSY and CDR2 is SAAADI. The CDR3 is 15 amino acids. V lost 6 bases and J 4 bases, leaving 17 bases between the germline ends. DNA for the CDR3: TGCGCCAGCAGACGAGCTAGAAGGGAAGCAGATACGCAGTATTTT. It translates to CASRRARREADTQYF.

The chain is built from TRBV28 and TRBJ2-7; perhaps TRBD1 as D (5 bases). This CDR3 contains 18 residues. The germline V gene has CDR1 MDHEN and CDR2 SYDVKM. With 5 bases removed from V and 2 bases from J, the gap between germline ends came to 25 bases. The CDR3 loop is CASSDNILRQQATYEQYF. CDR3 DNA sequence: TGTGCCAGCAGTGATAATATTTTAAGACAGCAAGCTACCTACGAGCAGTACTTC.

The CDR3 region is CASRWGAGGSKNIQYF. CDR3 coding DNA: TGTGCCAGCAGGTGGGGGGCGGGAGGTTCCAAAAACATTCAGTACTTC. The chain is built from TRBV28 and TRBJ2-4, with 8 bases aligning to TRBD2. The CDR3 has 16 amino acids. The ends lost 6 bases at V and 2 bases at J; junction bases unmatched: 9. CDR1 is MDHEN, CDR2 SYDVKM, per germline.

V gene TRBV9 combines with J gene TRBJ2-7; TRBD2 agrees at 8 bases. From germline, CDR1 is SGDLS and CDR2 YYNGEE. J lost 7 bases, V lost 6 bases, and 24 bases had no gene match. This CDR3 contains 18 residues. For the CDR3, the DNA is TGTGCCAGCATCCTCGGGAGGGCGGGAGCATGCCCTGGGGGAGAGCAGTACTTC. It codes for CASILGRAGACPGGEQYF.

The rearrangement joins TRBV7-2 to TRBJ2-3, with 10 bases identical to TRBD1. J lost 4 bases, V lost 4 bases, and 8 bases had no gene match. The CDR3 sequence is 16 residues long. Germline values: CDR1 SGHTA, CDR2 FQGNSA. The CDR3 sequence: CASSWTGDRGPDTQYF. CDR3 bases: TGTGCCAGCAGCTGGACGGGGGACAGGGGCCCAGATACGCAGTATTTT.

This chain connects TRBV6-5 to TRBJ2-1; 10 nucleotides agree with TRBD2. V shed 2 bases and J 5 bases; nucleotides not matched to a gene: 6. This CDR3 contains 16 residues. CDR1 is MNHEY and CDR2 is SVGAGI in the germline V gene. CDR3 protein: CASSYQAGGPHNEQFF. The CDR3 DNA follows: TGTGCCAGCAGTTACCAAGCGGGAGGGCCCCACAATGAGCAGTTCTTC.